The 28 T cell receptor beta chains given below trace back to one sample, sequenced in a study of T-cell memory formation after mild COVID-19. TCRdb re-called the 5' RACE reads with MiXCR, one entry per CDR3 protein. The sample yields some 320,000 distinct CDR3 sequences, 15% to 20% seen once. Sequenced input: PBMCs or a T cell subset sorted from them (not recorded which). These receptors originate from a man between 18 and 29 years old who had mild COVID-19 (a few samples of this study predate the infection). Cell type and time point are not known.

This clonotype has more than one count but fewer than ten. The chain is built from TRBV19 and TRBJ1-5, with 8 nucleotides matching TRBD1. Germline assignment: CDR1 LNHDA and CDR2 SQIVND (reference sequence). CDR3 length: 14 residues. V lost 3 bases and J lost 7; bases outside the gene matches: 5. CDR3 in amino acids: CASSIRQGSQPQHF. DNA for the CDR3: TGTGCCAGTAGTATCCGACAGGGGTCCCAGCCCCAGCATTTT.

The genes are TRBV5-5 and TRBJ2-5; no definite D call. Trimming cost V 1 base and J 5 bases, with 12 bases left between them. The CDR3 length is 14 residues. Germline V gene data show CDR1 as SGHKS and CDR2 as YYEKEE (reference sequence). The CDR3 DNA is TGTGCCAGCAGCTTGTTAGTCCTGGCCGAGACCCAGTACTTC. The encoded protein is CASSLLVLAETQYF.

The chain is built from TRBV11-2 and TRBJ2-3, with TRBD2 identical over 15 bases. The CDR3 contains 19 residues. Trimming cost V 4 bases and J 8 bases; bases outside gene matches: 16. The germline V gene encodes CDR1 SGHAT and CDR2 FQNNGV. CDR3 in amino acids: CASSSTGLAGGPGQGTQYF. The CDR3, as DNA: TGTGCCAGCAGCTCGACCGGACTAGCGGGGGGGCCGGGTCAGGGTACGCAGTATTTT.

This clonotype was seen repeatedly, ten times or more. The rearrangement links TRBV4-3 to TRBJ2-1; no definite D call. CDR1 is LGHNA, CDR2 YSLEER, per germline. The length of the CDR3 is 13 residues. V shed 1 base and J shed 4 bases, with 5 bases lying between them. The CDR3 loop reads CASSQGIYNEQFF. The CDR3 DNA reads TGCGCCAGCAGCCAAGGTATTTACAATGAGCAGTTCTTC.

V gene TRBV7-7 combines with J gene TRBJ2-3; D uncertain. The CDR3 covers 15 residues. The V gene's germline CDR1 is SSHAT and CDR2 FNYEAQ (reference sequence). V was clipped by 5 bases and J by 2 bases, with 14 bases between them. The CDR3 protein is CASSASPDHTDTQYF. CDR3 coding DNA: TGTGCCAGCAGCGCCTCTCCCGATCACACAGATACGCAGTATTTT.

This clonotype was recorded many times. The chain combines TRBV27 with TRBJ2-7; D tentatively fits TRBD1 or TRBD2 (6 bases each). With 3 bases removed from V and 1 base from J, the gap between germline ends came to 10 bases. The germline V gene has CDR1 MNHEY and CDR2 SMNVEV (reference sequence). This CDR3 has 14 amino acids. The CDR3 reads CASSLGGRSYEQYF. CDR3 nucleotide sequence: TGTGCCAGCAGTTTGGGGGGCAGGTCCTACGAGCAGTACTTC.

This clonotype came up a few times. The chain combines TRBV5-1 with TRBJ1-1; D is ambiguous. Germline values: CDR1 SGHRS, CDR2 YFSETQ. The V end was cut by 0 bases, the J end by 5 bases, with 8 bases between. The CDR3 contains 13 residues. CDR3 in DNA: TGCGCCAGCAGCTTGGACGGGGTTACTGAAGCTTTCTTT. Protein sequence: CASSLDGVTEAFF.

In its sample, this clonotype was seen many times. This chain joins TRBV6-1 and TRBJ2-1; 10 nucleotides agree with TRBD2. The CDR3 is 16 residues long. The ends lost 2 bases at V and 9 bases at J; junction bases unmatched: 10. Germline V gene sequence: CDR1 MNHNS, CDR2 SASEGT. CDR3 loop: CASSERLAGAKTEQFF. The CDR3 region has the DNA TGTGCCAGCAGTGAAAGGCTAGCGGGGGCTAAGACTGAGCAGTTCTTC.

This clonotype came up many times. The J gene is TRBJ2-5, the V gene TRBV5-1; 12 nucleotides line up with TRBD2. J lost 2 bases, V lost 2 bases, and 1 base had no gene match. This CDR3 comprises 15 residues. Germline V gives CDR1 SGHRS, CDR2 YFSETQ. The CDR3 loop reads CASSFLAGGQETQYF. The CDR3, as DNA: TGCGCCAGCAGCTTTCTAGCGGGGGGGCAAGAGACCCAGTACTTC.

The chain has TRBV10-3 and TRBJ2-7, with 11 positions matching TRBD2. The CDR3 totals 15 residues. Looked up from germline, CDR1 is ENHRY and CDR2 is SYGVKD. After removal of 3 bases from V and 3 bases from J, the junction contained 4 bases not matched to a gene. The CDR3 region has the DNA TGTGCCATCAGTGAATTAGCGGGGGGGCTCTACGAGCAGTACGTC. Its translation is CAISELAGGLYEQYV.

The chain links TRBV29-1 to TRBJ2-7; 8 bases line up with TRBD2. In germline, CDR1 is SQVTM, CDR2 ANQGSEA. V gave up 4 bases and J gave up 6 bases; unmatched junction bases: 11. The length of the CDR3 is 14 residues. The chain's CDR3 is CSVVDAGGYPEQYF. The CDR3 bases are TGCAGCGTTGTGGACGCGGGGGGATACCCCGAGCAGTACTTC.

This sequence joins TRBV5-1 and TRBJ2-1, with 11 bases fitting TRBD2. V lost 3 bases, J lost 5 bases, and 13 bases stayed unmatched. There are 18 residues in the CDR3. Per germline, CDR1 SGHRS and CDR2 YFSETQ. The CDR3 sequence is CASSSPGLAAEMHNEQFF. The CDR3, as DNA: TGCGCCAGCAGCTCACCGGGACTAGCGGCGGAGATGCACAATGAGCAGTTCTTC.

This clonotype was observed a few times. V usage is TRBV7-9 and J usage is TRBJ2-7; the match to TRBD2 covers 13 bases. The trim removed 4 bases at V and 2 bases at J, leaving 8 bases unmatched. Germline V gives CDR1 SEHNR, CDR2 FQNEAQ (reference sequence). This CDR3 is 17 amino acids long. Written as DNA, the CDR3 is TGTGCCAGCAGCTCAGGACTAGCGGGGGCCCCGACCTACGAGCAGTACTTC. As protein: CASSSGLAGAPTYEQYF.

J is TRBJ1-2 and V is TRBV6-2 or TRBV6-3; D ambiguous. Germline values: CDR1 MNHEY, CDR2 SVGEGT. Trimming pared 5 bases from V and 4 bases from J, leaving 8 bases between. The CDR3 covers 12 residues. CDR3 coding DNA: TGTGCCAGCAGTAAAACTATCTATGGCTACACCTTC. Its protein product is CASSKTIYGYTF.

This clonotype occurred a few times. The chain carries TRBV7-8 and TRBJ2-6, with 7 bases matching TRBD2. There are 18 residues in the CDR3. V trimming: 4 bases; J trimming: 2 bases; junction bases outside the gene matches: 11. Germline V gives CDR1 SGHVS, CDR2 FQNEAQ. As DNA, the CDR3 is TGTGCCAGCAGCTCCCAGTTTCTGAGCGGGGCTGGGGCCAACGTCCTGACTTTC. Its translation: CASSSQFLSGAGANVLTF.

The chain is built from TRBV29-1 and TRBJ2-5; D possibly corresponds to TRBD1 (6 bases). Germline V gives CDR1 SQVTM, CDR2 ANQGSEA. Trimming removed 2 bases at V and 5 bases at J, with 12 bases between. This CDR3 region has 13 residues. Here the CDR3 DNA reads TGCAGCGTTGAAAGCAGGGGATCGGAGACCCAGTACTTC. It yields the protein CSVESRGSETQYF.

This clonotype appeared a few times. The chain couples TRBV9 to TRBJ2-5; 8 nucleotides line up with TRBD2. Trimming took 0 bases from V and 5 from J; bases not matched to a gene: 6. Germline CDR1 SGDLS, CDR2 YYNGEE. This CDR3 is built from 15 residues. CDR3 loop: CASSVDGGGRETQYF. DNA of the CDR3: TGTGCCAGCAGCGTAGACGGGGGGGGCAGGGAGACCCAGTACTTC.

V and J are TRBV28 and TRBJ2-3, with D perhaps TRBD2 (7 bases). The germline V gene has CDR1 MDHEN and CDR2 SYDVKM. V lost 6 bases and J lost 0, with 19 bases in between. This CDR3 contains 17 residues. In DNA form, the CDR3 reads TGTGCCAGCAGCAGTCCGGTGGGGGGGCTTAGCACAGATACGCAGTATTTT. It is translated as CASSSPVGGLSTDTQYF.

J is TRBJ2-1 and V is TRBV6-5, with TRBD2 matching over 12 bases. Per the germline V gene, CDR1 is MNHEY and CDR2 is SVGAGI. The CDR3 length is 15 residues. The trim removed 4 bases at V and 9 bases at J, leaving 7 bases unmatched. Written as DNA, the CDR3 is TGTGCCAGCAGTTCCCTAGCGGGGGGGCCCTTTGAGCAGTTCTTC. Encoded protein: CASSSLAGGPFEQFF.

The chain employs TRBV6-6 and TRBJ1-2; unclear D gene. The CDR3 runs to 15 residues. Per the germline V gene, CDR1 is MNHNY and CDR2 is SVGAGI (reference sequence). V lost 2 bases to trimming and J lost 0 bases, with 10 bases between them. The CDR3 nucleotides read TGTGCCAGCAGTTACCTGGACGGAGCTAACTATGGCTACACCTTC. Translated, it gives CASSYLDGANYGYTF.

V usage is TRBV7-6 and J usage is TRBJ1-1, with 7 bases matching TRBD1. CDR3 length equals 14 residues. CDR1 is SGHVS, CDR2 FNYEAQ, per germline. J gave up 4 bases and V 5 bases, and 7 bases lay outside the gene matches. Here the CDR3 DNA reads TGTGCCAGCAGCGGAACAGGGGTGGGCACTGAAGCTTTCTTT. Protein: CASSGTGVGTEAFF.

V usage is TRBV3-1 and J usage is TRBJ2-1; a weak D match, TRBD1 (5 bases). V lost 0 bases to trimming and J lost 1 base, with 7 bases between them. Germline CDR1 is LGHDT and CDR2 is YNNKEL (reference sequence). This CDR3 region has 15 residues. The CDR3 protein is CASSQDQGSYNEQFF. The CDR3 coding sequence is TGTGCCAGCAGCCAAGATCAGGGTTCCTACAATGAGCAGTTCTTC.

This clonotype came up a few times. The chain uses TRBV5-1 and TRBJ1-2; 10 nucleotides match TRBD1. The CDR3 has 15 amino acids. J was trimmed by 2 bases and V by 4 bases; bases with no gene match: 5. The germline gives CDR1 SGHRS, CDR2 YFSETQ. The CDR3 nucleotides are TGCGCCAGCAGCCTCCGGACAGGGGGGAACTATGGCTACACCTTC. This codes for CASSLRTGGNYGYTF. Based on the CDR3 plus reference TRBV5-1 and TRBJ1-2, the full variable domain is KAGVTQTPRYLIKTRGQQVTLSCSPISGHRSVSWYQQTPGQGLQFLFEYFSETQRNKGNFPGRFSGRQFSNSRSEMNVSTLELGDSALYLCASSLRTGGNYGYTFGSGTRLTVV.

The chain uses TRBV7-2 and TRBJ1-5, with unresolved D. Trimming shortened V by 2 bases and J by 1 base, and 3 bases separated the two germline ends. From germline, CDR1 is SGHTA and CDR2 FQGNSA. The CDR3 loop spans 13 amino acids. CDR3 in amino acids: CASSLQSNQPQHF. The CDR3 DNA follows: TGTGCCAGCAGCTTACAAAGCAATCAGCCCCAGCATTTT.

V is TRBV5-1 and J is TRBJ2-7, with D possibly TRBD2 on 6 matching bases. Per the germline V gene, CDR1 is SGHRS and CDR2 is YFSETQ. Trimming removed 4 bases at V and 4 bases at J, with 18 bases between. CDR3 length equals 15 residues. DNA for the CDR3: TGCGCCAGCAGCCCGGGCGGGGCAGGGACTTACGAGCAGTACTTC. Translated: CASSPGGAGTYEQYF.

The rearrangement uses TRBV20-1 and TRBJ2-7; 10 bases align to TRBD1. The CDR3 length is 14 residues. CDR1 is DFQATT, CDR2 SNEGSKA, per germline (reference sequence). V lost 6 bases to trimming and J lost 3 bases; unmatched junction nucleotides: 8. The DNA for the CDR3 is TGCAGTGCCAGAATTTGGGACAGGGGCTACGAGCAGTACTTC. Amino acids: CSARIWDRGYEQYF.

This sequence joins TRBV5-1 and TRBJ1-1, with 10 bases that match TRBD1. J gave up 0 bases and V 0 bases, and 14 bases lay outside the gene matches. The CDR3 sequence is 20 residues long. Germline values: CDR1 SGHRS, CDR2 YFSETQ. The CDR3 coding sequence is TGCGCCAGCAGCTTGGGGAGCGGTTTTGGGACAGGGGACCTGAACACTGAAGCTTTCTTT. Amino acid sequence: CASSLGSGFGTGDLNTEAFF.

The gene calls are TRBV11-2 and TRBJ2-3; 9 positions match TRBD2. Germline V lookup: CDR1 SGHAT, CDR2 FQNNGV. J gave up 6 bases and V 1 base, and 8 bases lay outside the gene matches. The CDR3 contains 16 residues. The CDR3 region has the DNA TGTGCCAGCAGCTTAGCGCGGGGGGGCCTGGGGGATACGCAGTATTTT. Translating it yields CASSLARGGLGDTQYF.